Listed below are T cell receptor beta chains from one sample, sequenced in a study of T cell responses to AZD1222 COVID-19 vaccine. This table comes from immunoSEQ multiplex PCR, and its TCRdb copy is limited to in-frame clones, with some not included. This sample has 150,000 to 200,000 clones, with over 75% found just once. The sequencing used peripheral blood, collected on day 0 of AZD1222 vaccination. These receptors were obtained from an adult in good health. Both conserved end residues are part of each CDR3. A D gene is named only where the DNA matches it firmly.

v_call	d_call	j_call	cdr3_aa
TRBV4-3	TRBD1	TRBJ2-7	CASSRGQGTYEQYF
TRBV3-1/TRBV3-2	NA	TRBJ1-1	CASSQTGTNEKAFF
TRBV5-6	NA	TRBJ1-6	CASSISGHGSPLHF
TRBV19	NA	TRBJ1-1	CASSKTGRATEAFF
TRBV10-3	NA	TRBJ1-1	CAIGSIGPTEAFF
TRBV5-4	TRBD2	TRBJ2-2	CASSLGLAGPSSTGELFF
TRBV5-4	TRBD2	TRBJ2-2	CASSPTSKNTGELFF
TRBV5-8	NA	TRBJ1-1	CASSLGGQSTEAFF
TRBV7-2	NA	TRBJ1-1	CASKSGINTEAFF
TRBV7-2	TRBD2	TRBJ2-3	CASSYPGTSGPHSTDTQYF
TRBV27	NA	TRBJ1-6	CASSLEGIDNSPLHF
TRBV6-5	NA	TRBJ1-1	CASSPDGVAGTEAFF
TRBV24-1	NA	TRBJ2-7	CATSVEGWTVNPYEQYF
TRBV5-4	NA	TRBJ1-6	CASSPKNNSPLHF
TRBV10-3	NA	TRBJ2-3	CAISVAGPGTDTQYF
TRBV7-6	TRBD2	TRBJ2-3	CASSLLAGGTDTQYF
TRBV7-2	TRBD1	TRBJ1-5	CASSNYGGTGEKHF
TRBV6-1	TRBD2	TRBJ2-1	CASSGPLAGSYNEQFF
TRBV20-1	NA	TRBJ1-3	CSASPGNTIYF
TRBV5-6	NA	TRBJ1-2	CASSRYNRVGDGYTF
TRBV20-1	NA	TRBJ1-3	CSAGTGDTIYF
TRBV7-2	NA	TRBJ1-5	CASSNAGPNPNQPQHF
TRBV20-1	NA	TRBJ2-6	CSASKGVTGANVLTF
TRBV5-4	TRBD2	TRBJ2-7	CASSFRGGYSGEQYF
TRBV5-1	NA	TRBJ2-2	CASSLWSDTGELFF
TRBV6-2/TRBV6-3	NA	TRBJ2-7	CASSYSGTTWEQYF
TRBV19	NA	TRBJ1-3	CASSPDRSLSGNTIYF
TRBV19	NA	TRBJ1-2	CASSMMGYGYTF
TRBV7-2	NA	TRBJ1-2	CASSSPGLLNGYTF
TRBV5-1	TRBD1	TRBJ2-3	CASSSGTGNTDTQYF
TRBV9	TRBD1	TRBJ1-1	CASSSQGADTEAFF
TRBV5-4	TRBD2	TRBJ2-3	CASSLGRGAVYTQYF
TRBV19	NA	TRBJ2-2	CASSRELGELFF
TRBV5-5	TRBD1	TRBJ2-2	CASSRQGPGELFF
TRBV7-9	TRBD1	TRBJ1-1	CASSIGQGDTEAFF
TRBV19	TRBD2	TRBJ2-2	CASTPGGAYAGELFF
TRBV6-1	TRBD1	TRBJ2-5	CASSGMGQVARETQYF
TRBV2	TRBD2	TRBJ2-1	CASRGGTSGHNEQFF
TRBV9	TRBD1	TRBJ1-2	CASSDRTGQPNYGYTF
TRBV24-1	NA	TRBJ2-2	CATSDFRSATGELFF
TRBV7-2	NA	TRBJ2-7	CASSLGPGGVSYEQYF
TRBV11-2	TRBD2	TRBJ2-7	CASSLPPGGTINEQYF
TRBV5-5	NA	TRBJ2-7	CASSLEVGFYEQYF
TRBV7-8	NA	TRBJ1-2	CASSLGNVAKGYTF
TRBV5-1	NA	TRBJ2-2	CASSRNTGELFF
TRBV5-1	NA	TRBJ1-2	CASSQDTQAGYTF
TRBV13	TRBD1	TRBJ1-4	CASSSGRGREKLFF
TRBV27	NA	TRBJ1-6	CASSLTDGSGLPLHF
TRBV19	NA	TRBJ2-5	CASSIEGAPRETQYF
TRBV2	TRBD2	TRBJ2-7	CASSWTSGGSNEQYF
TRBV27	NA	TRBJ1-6	CASSVHSNSPLHF
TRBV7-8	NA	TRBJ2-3	CASSRDQGGTQYF
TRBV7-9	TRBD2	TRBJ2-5	CASSPTSGGAIGTQYF
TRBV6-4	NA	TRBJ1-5	CASSDLGGNQPQHF
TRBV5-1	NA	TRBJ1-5	CASSLGDTFSNQPQHF
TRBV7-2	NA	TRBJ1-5	CASSLAATSLNQPQHF
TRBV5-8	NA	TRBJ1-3	CASSWDSGNTIYF
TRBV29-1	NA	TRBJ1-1	CSAGENTEAFF
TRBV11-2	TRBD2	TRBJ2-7	CASSPGLAGGQPYEQYF